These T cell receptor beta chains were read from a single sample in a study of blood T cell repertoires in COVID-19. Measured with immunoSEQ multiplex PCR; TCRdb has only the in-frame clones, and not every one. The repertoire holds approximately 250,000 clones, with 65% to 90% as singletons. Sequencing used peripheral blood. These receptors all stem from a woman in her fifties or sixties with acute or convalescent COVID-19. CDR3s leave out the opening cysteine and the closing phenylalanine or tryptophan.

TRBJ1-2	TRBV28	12	ASSLIAGGLGYT
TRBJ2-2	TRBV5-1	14	ASSLGLAEGAGELF
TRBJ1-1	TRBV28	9	ASSSGVRAF
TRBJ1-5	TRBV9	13	ASSVGPGGNQPQH
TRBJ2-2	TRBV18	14	ASSPSGGANTGELF
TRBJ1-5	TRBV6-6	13	ASSWGRGGNQPQH
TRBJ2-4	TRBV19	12	ASAEGVAKNIQY
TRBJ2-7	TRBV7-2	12	ASSTRLATYEQY
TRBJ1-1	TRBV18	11	ASSPSQNTEAF
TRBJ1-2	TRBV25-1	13	ASSANAGAAGGYT
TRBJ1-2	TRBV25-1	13	ASSDHRGANYGYT
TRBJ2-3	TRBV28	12	ASNRGAGTDTQY
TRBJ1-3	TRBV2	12	ASSEDRGGNTIY
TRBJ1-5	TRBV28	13	ASSLSGDSISPQH
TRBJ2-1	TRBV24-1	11	ATGRTGRNEQF
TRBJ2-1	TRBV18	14	ASSPLGTGGTNEQF
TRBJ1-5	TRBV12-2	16	ASRPFPIRGAQEQPQH
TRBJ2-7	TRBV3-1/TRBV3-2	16	ASSHRGLAGGPHYEQY
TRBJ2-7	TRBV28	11	ASLDRTNGEQY
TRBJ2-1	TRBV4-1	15	ASSHDRGESSYNEQF
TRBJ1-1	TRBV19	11	ASRLGQFTEAF
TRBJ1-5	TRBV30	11	AWSVRDNQPQH
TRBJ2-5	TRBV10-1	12	ASSISDPKETQY
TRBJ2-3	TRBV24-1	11	ATSDGSTDTQY
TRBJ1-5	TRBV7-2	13	ASSLEGRGGQPQH
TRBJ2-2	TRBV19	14	ASRGQGVIRGGELF
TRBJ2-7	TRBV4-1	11	ASSQEAGYEQY
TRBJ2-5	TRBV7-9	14	ASSFSGQGTTETQY
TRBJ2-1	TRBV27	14	ASSLFGPPGLHEQF